Listed below are T cell receptor beta chains from one sample, sequenced in a study of response to subunit inactivated influenza vaccine. A single record per CDR3 protein comes from TCRdb applying MiXCR to the RT-PCR reads. The repertoire consists of 500,000 to 550,000 distinct CDR3 sequences, with 6.5% to 8% occurring once and the leading ten covering 10% to 15%. This specimen was PBMCs from blood, taken around 25 months after vaccination. These receptors all come from a man between 50 and 69 years old who received an inactivated influenza vaccine. CDR3s leave out the opening cysteine and the closing phenylalanine or tryptophan. Each record gives: CDR3 protein, J gene, CDR3 length, clone size, V gene. Size values are once, few and many counts, or a class for expanded clones, and some rows have none.

ASSPGTGLYEQY	TRBJ2-7	12	few	TRBV7-9
ASSLGVRAGAGEQY	TRBJ2-7	14	few	TRBV5-8
ASSFKSEAF	TRBJ1-1	9	many	TRBV11-2
ASSSGVSGYTGELF	TRBJ2-2	14	few	TRBV27
ATSDPGTGGASYEQY	TRBJ2-7	15	few	TRBV24-1
ASGGRSLEPQH	TRBJ1-5	11	NA	TRBV28
ASSPTHRQGAWVPQH	TRBJ1-5	15	NA	TRBV6-1
ASSLDGAVGETQY	TRBJ2-5	13	few	TRBV5-1
ACQMTSGGPGEGRVDTQY	TRBJ2-3	18	NA	TRBV5-1
ASSIGGTGNEKLF	TRBJ1-4	13	NA	TRBV19
ASNRGAYEQF	TRBJ2-1	10	NA	TRBV7-9
AWSLTSGTYNEQF	TRBJ2-1	13	many	TRBV30